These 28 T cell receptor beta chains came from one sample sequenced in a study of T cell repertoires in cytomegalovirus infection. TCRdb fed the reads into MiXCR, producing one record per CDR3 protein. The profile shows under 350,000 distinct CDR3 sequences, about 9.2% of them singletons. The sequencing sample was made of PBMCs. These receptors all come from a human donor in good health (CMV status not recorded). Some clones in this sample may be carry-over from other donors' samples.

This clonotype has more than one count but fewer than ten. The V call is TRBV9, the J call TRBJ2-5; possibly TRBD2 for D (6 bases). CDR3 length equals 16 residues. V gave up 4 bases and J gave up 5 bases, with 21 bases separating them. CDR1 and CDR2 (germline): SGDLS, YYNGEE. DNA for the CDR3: TGTGCCAGCAGCACCCCCCGAGGAGGTCGGGGGGAGACCCAGTACTTC. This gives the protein CASSTPRGGRGETQYF.

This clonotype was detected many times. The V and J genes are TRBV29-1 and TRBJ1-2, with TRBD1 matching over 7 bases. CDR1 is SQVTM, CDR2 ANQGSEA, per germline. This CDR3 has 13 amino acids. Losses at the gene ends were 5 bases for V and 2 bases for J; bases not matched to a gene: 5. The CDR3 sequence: CSVLDRENYGYTF. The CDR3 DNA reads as TGCAGCGTTCTCGACAGGGAAAACTATGGCTACACCTTC.

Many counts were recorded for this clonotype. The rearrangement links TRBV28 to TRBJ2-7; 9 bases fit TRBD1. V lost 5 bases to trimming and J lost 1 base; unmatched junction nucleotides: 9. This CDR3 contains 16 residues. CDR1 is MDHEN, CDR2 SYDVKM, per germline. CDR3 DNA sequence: TGTGCCAGCAGTCTAGACCGGGACAGGGAATCCTACGAGCAGTACGTC. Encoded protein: CASSLDRDRESYEQYV.

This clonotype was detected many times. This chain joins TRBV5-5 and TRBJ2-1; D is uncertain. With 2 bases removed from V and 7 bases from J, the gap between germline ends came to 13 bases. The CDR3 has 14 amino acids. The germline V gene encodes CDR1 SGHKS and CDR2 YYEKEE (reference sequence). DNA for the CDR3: TGTGCCAGCAGCTTCCTCCCCCGGATAAATGAGCAGTTCTTC. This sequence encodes CASSFLPRINEQFF.

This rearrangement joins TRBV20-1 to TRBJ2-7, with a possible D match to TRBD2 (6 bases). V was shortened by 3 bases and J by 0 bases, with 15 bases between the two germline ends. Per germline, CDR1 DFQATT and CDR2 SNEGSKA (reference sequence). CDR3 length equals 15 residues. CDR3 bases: TGCAGTGCTAGGTCTCCGGGACTTAGCTCCTACGAGCAGTACTTC. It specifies CSARSPGLSSYEQYF.

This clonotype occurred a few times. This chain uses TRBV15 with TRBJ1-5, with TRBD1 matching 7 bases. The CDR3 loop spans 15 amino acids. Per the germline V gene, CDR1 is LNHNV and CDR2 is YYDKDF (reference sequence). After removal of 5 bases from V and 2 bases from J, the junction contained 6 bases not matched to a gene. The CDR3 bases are TGTGCCACCAGCCCTTATGGACAGGGCAATCAGCCCCAGCATTTT. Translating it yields CATSPYGQGNQPQHF.

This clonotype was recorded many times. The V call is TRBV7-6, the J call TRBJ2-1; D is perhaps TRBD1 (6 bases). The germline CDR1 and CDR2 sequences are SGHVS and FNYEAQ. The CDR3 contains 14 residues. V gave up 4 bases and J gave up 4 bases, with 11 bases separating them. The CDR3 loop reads CASSSWTDYNEQFF. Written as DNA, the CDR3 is TGTGCCAGCAGCTCTTGGACAGATTACAATGAGCAGTTCTTC.

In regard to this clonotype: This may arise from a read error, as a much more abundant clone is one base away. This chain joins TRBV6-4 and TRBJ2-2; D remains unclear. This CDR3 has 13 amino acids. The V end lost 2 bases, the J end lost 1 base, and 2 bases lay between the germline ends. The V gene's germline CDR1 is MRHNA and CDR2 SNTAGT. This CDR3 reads CASSDLNTGELFF. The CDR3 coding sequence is TGTGCCAGCAGTGACCTGAACACCGGGGAGCTGTTTTTT.

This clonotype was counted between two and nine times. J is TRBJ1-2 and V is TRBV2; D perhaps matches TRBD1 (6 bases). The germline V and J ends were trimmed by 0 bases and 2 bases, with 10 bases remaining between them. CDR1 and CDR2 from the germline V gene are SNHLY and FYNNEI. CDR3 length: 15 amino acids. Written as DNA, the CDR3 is TGTGCCAGCAGTGAAGCAGGAGGACAGAACTATGGCTACACCTTC. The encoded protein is CASSEAGGQNYGYTF. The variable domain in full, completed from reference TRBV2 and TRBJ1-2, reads EPEVTQTPSHQVTQMGQEVILRCVPISNHLYFYWYRQILGQKVEFLVSFYNNEISEKSEIFDDQFSVERPDGSNFTLKIRSTKLEDSAMYFCASSEAGGQNYGYTFGSGTRLTVV.

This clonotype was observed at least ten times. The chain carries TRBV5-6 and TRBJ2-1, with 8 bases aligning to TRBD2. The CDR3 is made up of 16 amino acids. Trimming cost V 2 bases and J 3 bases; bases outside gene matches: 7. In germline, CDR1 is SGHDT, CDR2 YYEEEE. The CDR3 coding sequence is TGTGCCAGCAGCTTCCTATCGGGGGGGATCTACAATGAGCAGTTCTTC. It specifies CASSFLSGGIYNEQFF.

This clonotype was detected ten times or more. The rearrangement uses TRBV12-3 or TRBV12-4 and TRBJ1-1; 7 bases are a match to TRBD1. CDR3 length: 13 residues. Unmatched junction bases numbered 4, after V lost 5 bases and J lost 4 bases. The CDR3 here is CASSQGVSTEAFF. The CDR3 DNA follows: TGTGCCAGCAGTCAGGGGGTTAGCACTGAAGCTTTCTTT.

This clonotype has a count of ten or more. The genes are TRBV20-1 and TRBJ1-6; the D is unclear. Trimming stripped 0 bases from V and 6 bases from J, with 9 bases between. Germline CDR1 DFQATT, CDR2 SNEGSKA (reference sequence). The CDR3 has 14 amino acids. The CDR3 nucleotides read TGCAGTGCTAGAGATACCATGACTAATTCACCCCTCCACTTT. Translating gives CSARDTMTNSPLHF.

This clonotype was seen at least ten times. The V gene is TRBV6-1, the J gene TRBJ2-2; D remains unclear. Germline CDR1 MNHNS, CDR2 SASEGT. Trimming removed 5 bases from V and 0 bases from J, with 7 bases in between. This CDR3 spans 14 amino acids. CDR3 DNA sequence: TGTGCCAGCAGTCCAGATACGAACACCGGGGAGCTGTTTTTT. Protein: CASSPDTNTGELFF.

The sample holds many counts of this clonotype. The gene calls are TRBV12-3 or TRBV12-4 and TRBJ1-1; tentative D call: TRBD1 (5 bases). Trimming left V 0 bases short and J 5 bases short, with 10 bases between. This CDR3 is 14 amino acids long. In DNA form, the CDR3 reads TGTGCCAGCAGTTTAGCGGGGGTTCGGACTGAAGCTTTCTTT. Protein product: CASSLAGVRTEAFF.

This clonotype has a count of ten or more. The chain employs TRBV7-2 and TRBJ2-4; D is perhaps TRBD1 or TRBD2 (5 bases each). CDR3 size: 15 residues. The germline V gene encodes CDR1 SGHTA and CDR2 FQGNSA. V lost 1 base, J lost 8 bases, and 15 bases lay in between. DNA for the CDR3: TGTGCCAGCAGCTTAGGGGGCCGGGGCTCGGACATTCAGTACTTC. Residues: CASSLGGRGSDIQYF.

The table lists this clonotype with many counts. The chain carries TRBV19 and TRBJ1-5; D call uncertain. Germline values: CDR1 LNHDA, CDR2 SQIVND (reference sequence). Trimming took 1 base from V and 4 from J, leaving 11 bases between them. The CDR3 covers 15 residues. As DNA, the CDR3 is TGTGCCAGTAGTATAGTCTGGACTCTTAATCAGCCCCAGCATTTT. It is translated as CASSIVWTLNQPQHF.

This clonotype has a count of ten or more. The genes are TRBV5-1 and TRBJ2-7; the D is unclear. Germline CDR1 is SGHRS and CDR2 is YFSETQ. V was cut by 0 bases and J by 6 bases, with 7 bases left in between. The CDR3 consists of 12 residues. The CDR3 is CASSLGESEQYF. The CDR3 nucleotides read TGCGCCAGCAGCTTGGGAGAGAGCGAGCAGTACTTC.

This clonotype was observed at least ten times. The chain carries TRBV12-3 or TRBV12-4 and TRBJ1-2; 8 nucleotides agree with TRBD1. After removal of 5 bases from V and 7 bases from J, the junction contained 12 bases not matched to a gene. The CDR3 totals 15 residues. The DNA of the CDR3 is TGTGCCAGCAGTACCTCGGACAGGGTCGGAGGTGGCTACACCTTC. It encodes CASSTSDRVGGGYTF.

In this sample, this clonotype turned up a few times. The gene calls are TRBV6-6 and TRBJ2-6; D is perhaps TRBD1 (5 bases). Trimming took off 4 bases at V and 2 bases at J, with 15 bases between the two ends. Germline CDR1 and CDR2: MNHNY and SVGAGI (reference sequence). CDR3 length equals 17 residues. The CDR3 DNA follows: TGTGCCAGCAGTTTCTGGCAGGGTGGTACTGGGGCCAACGTCCTGACTTTC. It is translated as CASSFWQGGTGANVLTF.

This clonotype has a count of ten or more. This CDR3 reads CASGKGTYNTGELFF. CDR3 in DNA: TGTGCCAGCGGCAAAGGGACATATAACACCGGGGAGCTGTTTTTT. The rearrangement uses TRBV7-8 and TRBJ2-2, with D possibly matching TRBD1 (6 bases). The germline gives CDR1 SGHVS, CDR2 FQNEAQ. The CDR3 contains 15 residues. Trimming stripped 8 bases from V and 2 bases from J, with 15 bases between.

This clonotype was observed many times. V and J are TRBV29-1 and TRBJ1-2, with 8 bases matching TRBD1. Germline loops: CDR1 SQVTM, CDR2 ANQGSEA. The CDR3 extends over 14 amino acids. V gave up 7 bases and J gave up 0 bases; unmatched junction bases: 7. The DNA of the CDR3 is TGCAGCGCTCTACAGGGGGGAGCTAACTATGGCTACACCTTC. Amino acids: CSALQGGANYGYTF.

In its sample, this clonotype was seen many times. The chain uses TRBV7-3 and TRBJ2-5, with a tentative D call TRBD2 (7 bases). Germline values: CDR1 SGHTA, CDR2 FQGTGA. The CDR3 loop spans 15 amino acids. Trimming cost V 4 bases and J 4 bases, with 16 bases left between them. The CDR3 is CASSSSGGGAETQYF. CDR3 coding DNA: TGTGCCAGCAGCTCTTCTGGTGGGGGGGCAGAGACCCAGTACTTC.

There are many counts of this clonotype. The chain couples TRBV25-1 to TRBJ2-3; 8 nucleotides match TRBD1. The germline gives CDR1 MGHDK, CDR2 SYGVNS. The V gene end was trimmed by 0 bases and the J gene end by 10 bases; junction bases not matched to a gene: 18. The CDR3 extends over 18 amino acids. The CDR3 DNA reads TGTGCCAGCAGTGAATATTTCGACGGACAGGGAGTTTCGGGAGCGCAGTATTTT. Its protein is CASSEYFDGQGVSGAQYF.

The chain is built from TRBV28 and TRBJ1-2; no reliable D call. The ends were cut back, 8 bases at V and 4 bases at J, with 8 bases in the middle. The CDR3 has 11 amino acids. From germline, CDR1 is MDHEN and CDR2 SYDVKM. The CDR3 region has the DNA TGTGCCAGCGGGGTTAGCTATGGCTACACCTTC. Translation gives CASGVSYGYTF.

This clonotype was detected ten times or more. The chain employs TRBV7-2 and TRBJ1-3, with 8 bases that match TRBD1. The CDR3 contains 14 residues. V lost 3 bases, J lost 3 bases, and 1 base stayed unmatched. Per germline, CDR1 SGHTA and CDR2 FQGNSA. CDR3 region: CASSLTGDGNTIYF. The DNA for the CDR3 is TGTGCCAGCAGCTTGACAGGGGATGGAAACACCATATATTTT.

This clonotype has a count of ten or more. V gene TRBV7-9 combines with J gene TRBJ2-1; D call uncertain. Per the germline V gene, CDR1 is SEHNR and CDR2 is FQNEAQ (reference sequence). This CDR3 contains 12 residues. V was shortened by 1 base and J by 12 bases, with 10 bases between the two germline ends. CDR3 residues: CASSLGGIGQFF. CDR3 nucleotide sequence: TGTGCCAGCAGCTTAGGTGGGATCGGGCAGTTCTTC.

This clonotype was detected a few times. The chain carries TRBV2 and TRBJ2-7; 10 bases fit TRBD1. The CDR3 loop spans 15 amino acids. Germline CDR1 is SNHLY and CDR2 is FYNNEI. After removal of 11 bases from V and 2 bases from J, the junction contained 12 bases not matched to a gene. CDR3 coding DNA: TGTGCCGGAGCCCCAGGGACAGGGGTTCCCTACGAGCAGTACTTC. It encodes CAGAPGTGVPYEQYF.

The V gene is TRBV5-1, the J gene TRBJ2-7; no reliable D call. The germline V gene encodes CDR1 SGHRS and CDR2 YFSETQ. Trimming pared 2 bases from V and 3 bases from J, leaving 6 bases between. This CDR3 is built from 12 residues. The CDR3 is CASSFGVYEQYF. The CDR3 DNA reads TGCGCCAGCAGCTTCGGAGTCTACGAGCAGTACTTC. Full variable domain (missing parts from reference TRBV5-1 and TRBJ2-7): KAGVTQTPRYLIKTRGQQVTLSCSPISGHRSVSWYQQTPGQGLQFLFEYFSETQRNKGNFPGRFSGRQFSNSRSEMNVSTLELGDSALYLCASSFGVYEQYFGPGTRLTVT.